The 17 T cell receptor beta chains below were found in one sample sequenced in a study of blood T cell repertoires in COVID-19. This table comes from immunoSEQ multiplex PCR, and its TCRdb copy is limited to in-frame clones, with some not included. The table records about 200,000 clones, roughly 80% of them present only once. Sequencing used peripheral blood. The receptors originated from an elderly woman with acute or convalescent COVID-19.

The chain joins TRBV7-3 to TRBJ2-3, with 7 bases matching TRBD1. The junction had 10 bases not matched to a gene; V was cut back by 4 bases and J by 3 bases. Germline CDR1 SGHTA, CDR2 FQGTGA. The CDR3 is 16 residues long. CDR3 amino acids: CASSSTGQLETDTQYF. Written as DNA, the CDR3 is TGTGCCAGCAGCTCGACGGGACAGTTGGAAACAGATACGCAGTATTTT.

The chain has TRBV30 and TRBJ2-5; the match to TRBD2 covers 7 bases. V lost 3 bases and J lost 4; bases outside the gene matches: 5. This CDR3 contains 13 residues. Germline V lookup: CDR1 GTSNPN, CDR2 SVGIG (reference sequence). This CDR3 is CAWRFGGGETQYF. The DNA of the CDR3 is TGTGCCTGGAGATTCGGCGGGGGAGAGACCCAGTACTTC. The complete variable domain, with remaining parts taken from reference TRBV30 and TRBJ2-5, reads SQTIHQWPATLVQPVGSPLSLECTVEGTSNPNLYWYRQAAGRGLQLLFYSVGIGQISSEVPQNLSASRPQDRQFILSSKKLLLSDSGFYLCAWRFGGGETQYFGPGTRLLVL.

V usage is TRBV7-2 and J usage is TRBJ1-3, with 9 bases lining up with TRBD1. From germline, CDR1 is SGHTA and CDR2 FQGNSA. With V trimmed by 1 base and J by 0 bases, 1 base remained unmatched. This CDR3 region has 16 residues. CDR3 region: CASSLVTGGSGNTIYF. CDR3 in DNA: TGTGCCAGCAGCTTAGTGACAGGGGGCTCTGGAAACACCATATATTTT.

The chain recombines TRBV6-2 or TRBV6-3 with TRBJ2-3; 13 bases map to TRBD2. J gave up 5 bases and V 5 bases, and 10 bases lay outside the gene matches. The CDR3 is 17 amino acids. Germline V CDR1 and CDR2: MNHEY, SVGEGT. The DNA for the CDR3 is TGTGCCAGCAGTCCAAACCAACTAGCGGGAGGGGGAGATACGCAGTATTTT. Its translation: CASSPNQLAGGGDTQYF.

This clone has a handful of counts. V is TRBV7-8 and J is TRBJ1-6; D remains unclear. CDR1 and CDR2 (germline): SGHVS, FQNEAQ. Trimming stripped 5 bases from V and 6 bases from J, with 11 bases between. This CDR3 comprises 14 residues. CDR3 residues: CASSHITFNSPLHF. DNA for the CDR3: TGTGCCAGCAGCCATATTACATTTAATTCACCCCTCCACTTT.

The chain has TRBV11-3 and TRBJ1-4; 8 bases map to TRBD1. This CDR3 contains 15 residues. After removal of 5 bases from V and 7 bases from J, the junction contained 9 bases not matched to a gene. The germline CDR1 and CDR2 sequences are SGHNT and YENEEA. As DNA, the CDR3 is TGTGCCAGCAGCCCGACAGGGGAAGGGAGTGAAAAACTGTTTTTT. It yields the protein CASSPTGEGSEKLFF.

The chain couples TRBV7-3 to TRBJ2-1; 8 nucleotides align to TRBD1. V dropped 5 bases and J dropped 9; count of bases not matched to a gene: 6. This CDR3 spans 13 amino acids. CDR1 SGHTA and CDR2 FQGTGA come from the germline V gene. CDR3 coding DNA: TGTGCCAGCAGCGCCGGACAGGGTGGTGAGCAGTTCTTC. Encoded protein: CASSAGQGGEQFF.

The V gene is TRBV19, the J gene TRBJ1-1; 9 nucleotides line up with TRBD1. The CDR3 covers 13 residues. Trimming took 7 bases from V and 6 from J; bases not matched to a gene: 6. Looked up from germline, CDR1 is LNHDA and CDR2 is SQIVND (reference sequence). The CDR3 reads CASTGQGMPEAFF. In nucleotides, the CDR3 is TGTGCCAGTACGGGACAGGGTATGCCTGAAGCTTTCTTT. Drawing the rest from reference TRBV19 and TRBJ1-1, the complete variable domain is DGGITQSPKYLFRKEGQNVTLSCEQNLNHDAMYWYRQDPGQGLRLIYYSQIVNDFQKGDIAEGYSVSREKKESFPLTVTSAQKNPTAFYLCASTGQGMPEAFFGQGTRLTVV.

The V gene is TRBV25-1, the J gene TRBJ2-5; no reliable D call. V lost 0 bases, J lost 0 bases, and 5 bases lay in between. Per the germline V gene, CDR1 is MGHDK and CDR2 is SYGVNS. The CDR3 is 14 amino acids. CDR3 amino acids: CASSEYRDQETQYF. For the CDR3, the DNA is TGTGCCAGCAGTGAATACCGCGACCAAGAGACCCAGTACTTC. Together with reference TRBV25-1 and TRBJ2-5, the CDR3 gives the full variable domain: EADIYQTPRYLVIGTGKKITLECSQTMGHDKMYWYQQDPGMELHLIHYSYGVNSTEKGDLSSESTVSRIRTEHFPLTLESARPSHTSQYLCASSEYRDQETQYFGPGTRLLVL.

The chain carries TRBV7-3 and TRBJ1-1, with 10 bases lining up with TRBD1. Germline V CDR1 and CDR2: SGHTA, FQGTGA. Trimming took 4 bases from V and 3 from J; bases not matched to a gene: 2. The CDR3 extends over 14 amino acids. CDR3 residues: CASSSGTGDTEAFF. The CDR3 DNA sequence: TGTGCCAGCAGCTCCGGGACAGGGGACACTGAAGCTTTCTTT.

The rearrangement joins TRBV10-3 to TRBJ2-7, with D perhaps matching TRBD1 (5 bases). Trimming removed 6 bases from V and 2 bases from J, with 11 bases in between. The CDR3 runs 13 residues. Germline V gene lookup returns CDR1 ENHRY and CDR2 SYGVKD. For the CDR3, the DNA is TGTGCCATCAGGCAGGGAAATCCCTACGAGCAGTACTTC. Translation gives CAIRQGNPYEQYF.

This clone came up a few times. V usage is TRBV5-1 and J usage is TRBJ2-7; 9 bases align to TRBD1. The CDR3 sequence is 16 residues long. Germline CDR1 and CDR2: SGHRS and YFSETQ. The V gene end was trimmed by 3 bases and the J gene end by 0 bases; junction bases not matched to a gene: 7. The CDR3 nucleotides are TGCGCCAGCAGCTGGGGCGGACAGGGGTTCTCCTACGAGCAGTACTTC. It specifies CASSWGGQGFSYEQYF.

CDR3 DNA: TGTGCCAGTAGTATGGGGGCGGGGGGCCTGGACGAGCAGTACTTC. It codes for CASSMGAGGLDEQYF. The J gene is TRBJ2-7, the V gene TRBV19, with 8 bases lining up with TRBD2. Trimming cost V 3 bases and J 5 bases; bases outside gene matches: 9. Germline CDR1 and CDR2: LNHDA and SQIVND (reference sequence). The CDR3 sequence is 15 residues long.

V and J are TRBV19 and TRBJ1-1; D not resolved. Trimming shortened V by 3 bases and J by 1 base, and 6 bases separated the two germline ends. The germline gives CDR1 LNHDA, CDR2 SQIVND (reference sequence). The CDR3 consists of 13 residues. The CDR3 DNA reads TGTGCCAGTAGTATCGGTACGAACACTGAAGCTTTCTTT. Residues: CASSIGTNTEAFF. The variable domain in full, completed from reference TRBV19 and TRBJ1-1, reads DGGITQSPKYLFRKEGQNVTLSCEQNLNHDAMYWYRQDPGQGLRLIYYSQIVNDFQKGDIAEGYSVSREKKESFPLTVTSAQKNPTAFYLCASSIGTNTEAFFGQGTRLTVV.

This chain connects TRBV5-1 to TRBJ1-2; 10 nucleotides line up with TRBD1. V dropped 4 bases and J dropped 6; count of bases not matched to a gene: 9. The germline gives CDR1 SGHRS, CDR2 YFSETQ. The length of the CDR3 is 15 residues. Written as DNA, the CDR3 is TGCGCCAGCAGCCACACCGGGACAGGGGTCGATGGCTACACCTTC. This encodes CASSHTGTGVDGYTF.

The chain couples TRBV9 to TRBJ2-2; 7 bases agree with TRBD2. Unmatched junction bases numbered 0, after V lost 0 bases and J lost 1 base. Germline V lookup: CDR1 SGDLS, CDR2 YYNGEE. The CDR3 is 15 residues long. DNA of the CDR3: TGTGCCAGCAGCGTAGCGGGGGGGAACACCGGGGAGCTGTTTTTT. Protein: CASSVAGGNTGELFF.

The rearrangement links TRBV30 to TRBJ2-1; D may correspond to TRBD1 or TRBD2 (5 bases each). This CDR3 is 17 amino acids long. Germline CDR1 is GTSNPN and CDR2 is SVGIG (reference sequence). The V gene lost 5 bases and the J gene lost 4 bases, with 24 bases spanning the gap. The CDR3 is CAWEGLSTVGHYNEQFF. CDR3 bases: TGTGCCTGGGAGGGGCTATCCACCGTCGGGCATTACAATGAGCAGTTCTTC. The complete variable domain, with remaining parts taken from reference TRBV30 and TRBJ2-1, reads SQTIHQWPATLVQPVGSPLSLECTVEGTSNPNLYWYRQAAGRGLQLLFYSVGIGQISSEVPQNLSASRPQDRQFILSSKKLLLSDSGFYLCAWEGLSTVGHYNEQFFGPGTRLTVL.